Shown below are 4 T cell receptor beta chains from a single sample sequenced in a study of blood T cell repertoires in COVID-19. Sequencing was performed with immunoSEQ multiplex PCR; in TCRdb, only in-frame clones are kept and a portion is missing. The sample carries over 85,000 clones, about nine tenths recorded once. The sample taken for sequencing was peripheral blood. The receptor set was obtained from a woman aged 45-65 years with COVID-19, enrolled during active disease.

The rearrangement links TRBV19 to TRBJ1-1; possible D gene TRBD1, 6 bases. CDR1 is LNHDA and CDR2 is SQIVND in the germline V gene (reference sequence). The V gene lost 4 bases and the J gene lost 1 base, with 16 bases spanning the gap. The CDR3 runs to 16 residues. CDR3 sequence reads: CASSSMVGAKNTEAFF. As DNA, the CDR3 is TGTGCCAGTAGTAGCATGGTGGGGGCCAAGAACACTGAAGCTTTCTTT.

V is TRBV6-1 and J is TRBJ2-2, with 8 bases identical to TRBD1. The CDR3 contains 16 residues. Looked up from germline, CDR1 is MNHNS and CDR2 is SASEGT. V shed 1 base and J 0 bases; nucleotides not matched to a gene: 1. The CDR3 nucleotides read TGTGCCAGCAGTGAAGTGGGACAGGCGAACACCGGGGAGCTGTTTTTT. Its protein product is CASSEVGQANTGELFF.

The J gene is TRBJ1-1, the V gene TRBV6-5; no clear D. Per the germline V gene, CDR1 is MNHEY and CDR2 is SVGAGI. The CDR3 contains 13 residues. Trimming cost V 6 bases and J 1 base, with 9 bases left between them. The CDR3 spells CASSTVQNTEAFF. The CDR3 nucleotides are TGTGCCAGCAGCACAGTTCAGAACACTGAAGCTTTCTTT.

CDR3 in amino acids: CASRTAMGPYEQYF. CDR3 in DNA: TGCGCCAGCAGGACAGCGATGGGTCCTTACGAGCAGTACTTC. The rearrangement links TRBV5-1 to TRBJ2-7; D may be TRBD1 (5 bases). V was trimmed by 5 bases and J by 4 bases, leaving 16 bases between them. This CDR3 spans 14 amino acids. Looked up from germline, CDR1 is SGHRS and CDR2 is YFSETQ.